This T cell receptor beta chain was profiled in a study of blood T cell repertoires in COVID-19. Study summary: Acute and convalescent COVID-19 samples came from the United States, Italy and Spain. Sample material is recorded as cDNA or gDNA derived from T cells, B-cell-depleted T cells, or PBMCs.

As originally analysed: Reference gene primer amplification in the assay estimated nucleated cell counts. Sequencing used immunoSEQ multiplex PCR; TCRdb keeps in-frame clones, though not all of them. The V and J calls and the clone size are those of that table, but D and trimming were determined from the DNA. The sample includes some 78,000 clones, less than 90% of them seen just once. Trimming shortened V by 4 bases and J by 5 bases, and 9 bases separated the two germline ends. From germline, CDR1 is SGHVS and CDR2 FQNEAQ. This CDR3 has 14 amino acids. This clone was observed a handful of times. Sequencing used peripheral blood. The chain couples TRBV7-8 to TRBJ1-6; possibly TRBD1 for D (6 bases). The TCR sequence derives from a man in his sixties with active or convalescent COVID-19. CDR3 coding DNA: TGTGCCAGCAGCTCAGGGGTCGATAATTCACCCCTCCACTTT. It yields the protein CASSSGVDNSPLHF.